A selection of T cell receptor beta chains follows, all from one sample in a study of blood T cell repertoires in COVID-19. Generated by immunoSEQ multiplex PCR, the TCRdb table keeps only in-frame clones and is missing some. The data contain 250,000 to 350,000 clones, around 89% of them seen just once; the ten biggest clones take up roughly 4.3%. Sequencing used PBMCs or T cells enriched from blood (not recorded which). These receptors all stem from a woman aged 18-35 years with acute COVID-19. Both conserved end residues are part of each CDR3. The D gene is left open where the match is weak. Only some rows state a clone size, as once, few, many or a class for expanded clones.

d_call j_call v_call clone_size cdr3_nt cdr3_aa
. TRBJ1-3 TRBV3-1/TRBV3-2 . TGTGCCAGCAGCCAGACAGCCCCGGTGGGTGGAAACACCATATATTTT CASSQTAPVGGNTIYF
TRBD2 TRBJ2-2 TRBV24-1 . TGTGCCACCAGAGCGGGACGGACCGGGGAGCTGTTTTTT CATRAGRTGELFF
TRBD1 TRBJ1-5 TRBV10-1 . TGCGCCAGCAGTGAGTCGTGGACAGGGCCCGCTTATAGCAATCAGCCCCAGCATTTT CASSESWTGPAYSNQPQHF
. TRBJ2-1 TRBV11-2 . TGTGCCAGCAGCTTAGGTCGGGATACGTGGGCCTACAATGAGCAGTTCTTC CASSLGRDTWAYNEQFF
TRBD1 TRBJ2-2 TRBV19 once TGTGCCAGTAGTCTTCGACAGGGGTTTAACACCGGGGAGCTGTTTTTT CASSLRQGFNTGELFF
. TRBJ1-1 TRBV27 . TGTGCCAGCAGTAGACCGGGAGCCCAAGCTTTCTTT CASSRPGAQAFF
TRBD1 TRBJ1-1 TRBV18 . TGTGCCAGCTCACCGTCGGCCAGGGGGCACGTGAACACTGAAGCTTTCTTT CASSPSARGHVNTEAFF
. TRBJ2-2 TRBV30 . TGTGCCTGGAGGTTATGGCAGGGATTTACCGGGGAGCTGTTTTTT CAWRLWQGFTGELFF
TRBD1 TRBJ2-5 TRBV15 . TGTGCCACCAGCAGAGGAGGGGGCGAAGAGACCCAGTACTTC CATSRGGGEETQYF
. TRBJ2-1 TRBV21-1 . TGTGCCAGCAGCAAAGTCCGTGAGCAGTTCTTC CASSKVREQFF
TRBD1 TRBJ1-2 TRBV29-1 few TGCAGCGTTGAAGACTGGACAGGAACGGACTATGGCTACACCTTC CSVEDWTGTDYGYTF
. TRBJ1-2 TRBV9 . TGTGCCAGCAGCCCAAGACTGAGCTATGGCTACACCTTC CASSPRLSYGYTF
TRBD2 TRBJ2-7 TRBV20-1 . TGCAGTGCTAGTGGACTAGCGGGAGAGTCCTACGAGCAGTACTTC CSASGLAGESYEQYF
TRBD1 TRBJ2-1 TRBV5-1 . TGCGCCAGCAGCTTGGGGGACAGCTTTTACAATGAGCAGTTCTTC CASSLGDSFYNEQFF
TRBD1 TRBJ1-2 TRBV28 . TGTGCCAGCGGCATACAGGGGGTCTATGGCTACACCTTC CASGIQGVYGYTF
. TRBJ1-2 TRBV7-8 . TGTGCCAGCAGCTTATCAGGGCGGGGGGCTAACTATGGCTACACCTTC CASSLSGRGANYGYTF
. TRBJ1-3 TRBV25-1 . TGTGCCAGCAGTGCCGGGACTGAGGGAAACACCATATATTTT CASSAGTEGNTIYF